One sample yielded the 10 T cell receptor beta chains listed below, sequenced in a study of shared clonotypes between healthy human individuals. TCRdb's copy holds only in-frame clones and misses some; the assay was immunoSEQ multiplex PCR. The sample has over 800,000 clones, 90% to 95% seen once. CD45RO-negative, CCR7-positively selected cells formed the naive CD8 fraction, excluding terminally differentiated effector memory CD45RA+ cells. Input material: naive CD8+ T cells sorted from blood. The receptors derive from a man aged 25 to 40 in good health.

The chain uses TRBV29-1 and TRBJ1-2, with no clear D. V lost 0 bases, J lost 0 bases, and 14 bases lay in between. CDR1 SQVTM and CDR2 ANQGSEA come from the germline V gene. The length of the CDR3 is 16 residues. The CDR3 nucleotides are TGCAGCGTTGAAGAACTGGCCGGCAGCGCTAACTATGGCTACACCTTC. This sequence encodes CSVEELAGSANYGYTF.

In DNA form, the CDR3 reads TGTGCCAGCAGTGAAGTGAAACACGGGGACAGGGGGCGGAAATATGGCTACACCTTC. Residues: CASSEVKHGDRGRKYGYTF. The chain carries TRBV6-1 and TRBJ1-2; 12 positions match TRBD1. Germline V lookup: CDR1 MNHNS, CDR2 SASEGT. J lost 5 bases, V lost 1 base, and 14 bases had no gene match. The length of the CDR3 is 19 residues.

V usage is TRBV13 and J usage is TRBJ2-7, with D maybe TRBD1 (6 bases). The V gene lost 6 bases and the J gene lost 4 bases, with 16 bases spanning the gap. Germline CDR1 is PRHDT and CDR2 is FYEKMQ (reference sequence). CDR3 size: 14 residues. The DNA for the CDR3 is TGTGCCAGCAGAATCTCAGGGGTTGGTTACGAGCAGTACTTC. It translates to CASRISGVGYEQYF.

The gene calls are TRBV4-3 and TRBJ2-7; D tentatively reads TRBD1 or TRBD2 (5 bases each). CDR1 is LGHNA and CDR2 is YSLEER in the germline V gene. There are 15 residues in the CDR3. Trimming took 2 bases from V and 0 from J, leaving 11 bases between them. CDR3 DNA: TGCGCCAGCAGCCAAAATACCGGGACCTCCTACGAGCAGTACTTC. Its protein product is CASSQNTGTSYEQYF.

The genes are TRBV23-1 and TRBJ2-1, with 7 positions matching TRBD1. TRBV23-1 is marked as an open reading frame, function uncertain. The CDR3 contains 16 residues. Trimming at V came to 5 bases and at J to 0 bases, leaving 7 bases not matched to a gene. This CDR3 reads CASSNRGTFSYNEQFF. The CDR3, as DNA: TGCGCCAGCAGTAACAGGGGAACTTTCTCCTACAATGAGCAGTTCTTC.

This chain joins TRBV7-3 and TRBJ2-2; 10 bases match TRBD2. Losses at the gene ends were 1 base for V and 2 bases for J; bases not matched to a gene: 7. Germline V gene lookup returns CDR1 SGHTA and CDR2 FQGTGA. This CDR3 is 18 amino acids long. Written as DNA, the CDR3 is TGTGCCAGCAGCTTAATGAGTCTAGCGGGGGCAAACACCGGGGAGCTGTTTTTT. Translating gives CASSLMSLAGANTGELFF.

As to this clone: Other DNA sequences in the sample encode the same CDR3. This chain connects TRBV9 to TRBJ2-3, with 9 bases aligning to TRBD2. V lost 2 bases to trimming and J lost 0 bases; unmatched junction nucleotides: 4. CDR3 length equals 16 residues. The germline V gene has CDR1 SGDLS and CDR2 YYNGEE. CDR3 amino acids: CASSVATSGSTDTQYF. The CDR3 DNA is TGTGCCAGCAGCGTGGCAACTAGCGGGAGCACAGATACGCAGTATTTT.

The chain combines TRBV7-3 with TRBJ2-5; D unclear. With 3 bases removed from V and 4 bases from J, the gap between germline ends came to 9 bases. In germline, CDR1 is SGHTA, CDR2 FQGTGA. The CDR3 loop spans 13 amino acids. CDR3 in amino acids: CASSLTPRETQYF. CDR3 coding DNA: TGTGCCAGCAGCTTGACCCCCCGAGAGACCCAGTACTTC.

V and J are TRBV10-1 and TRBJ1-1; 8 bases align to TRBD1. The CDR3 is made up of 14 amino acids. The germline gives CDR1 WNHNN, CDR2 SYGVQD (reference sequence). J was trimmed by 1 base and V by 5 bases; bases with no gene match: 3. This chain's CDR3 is CASSLDRGNTEAFF. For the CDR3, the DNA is TGCGCCAGCAGTTTAGACAGGGGGAACACTGAAGCTTTCTTT.

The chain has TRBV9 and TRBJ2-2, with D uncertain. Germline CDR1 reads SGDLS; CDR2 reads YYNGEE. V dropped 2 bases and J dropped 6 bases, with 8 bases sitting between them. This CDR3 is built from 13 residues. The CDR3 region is CASSVLSSGELFF. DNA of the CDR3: TGTGCCAGCAGCGTCCTTAGCTCCGGGGAGCTGTTTTTT. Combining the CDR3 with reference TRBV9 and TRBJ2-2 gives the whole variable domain DSGVTQTPKHLITATGQRVTLRCSPRSGDLSVYWYQQSLDQGLQFLIQYYNGEERAKGNILERFSAQQFPDLHSELNLSSLELGDSALYFCASSVLSSGELFFGEGSRLTVL.